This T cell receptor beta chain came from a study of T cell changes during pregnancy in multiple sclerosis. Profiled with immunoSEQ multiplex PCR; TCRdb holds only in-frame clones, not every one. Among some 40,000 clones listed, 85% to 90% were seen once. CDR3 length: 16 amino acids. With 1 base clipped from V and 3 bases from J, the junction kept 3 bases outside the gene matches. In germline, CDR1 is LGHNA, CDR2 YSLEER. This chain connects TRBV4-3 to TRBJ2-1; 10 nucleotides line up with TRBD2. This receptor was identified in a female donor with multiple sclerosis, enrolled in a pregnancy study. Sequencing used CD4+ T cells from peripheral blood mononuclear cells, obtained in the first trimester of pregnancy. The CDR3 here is CASSQVRTSGYNEQFF. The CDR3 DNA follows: TGCGCCAGCAGCCAAGTTAGGACTAGCGGCTACAATGAGCAGTTCTTC.